This T cell receptor (beta chain) emerged from a study of control samples from healthy donors and cancer patients. Assay used: immunoSEQ multiplex PCR; TCRdb lists only in-frame clones, some missing. Of 100,000 to 150,000 clones in the sample, over 75% were seen once. The receptor was isolated from a man aged 18 to 30 in good health. Material for sequencing was blood.

The CDR3 region has the DNA TGTGCCTGGAGAAAGGACAGGGGGCGATCCTACGAGCAGTACTTC. This gives the protein CAWRKDRGRSYEQYF. The chain has TRBV30 and TRBJ2-7; 11 nucleotides line up with TRBD1. CDR1 and CDR2 (germline): GTSNPN, SVGIG (reference sequence). Trimming at V came to 3 bases and at J to 1 base, leaving 5 bases not matched to a gene. This CDR3 is built from 15 residues.